These 30 T cell receptor beta chains were sequenced from one sample in a study of T-cell reconstitution after alpha-beta-depleted transplantation in children. It was with unique molecular identifiers that the TCRbeta library was prepared. TCRdb independently ran MiXCR on the PCR reads; one entry per CDR3 protein. The sample lists 640,000 or so distinct CDR3 sequences; roughly 17% were seen once. This specimen consisted of PBMCs from the stem cell graft donor, obtained from the stem cell graft. The receptors come from a human donor who donated a stem cell graft to a child with acute myeloid leukemia.

This clonotype was detected a few times. Just one base apart from a much larger clone, this may be a read error. The genes are TRBV5-1 and TRBJ2-7; D is unclear. The germline V gene has CDR1 SGHRS and CDR2 YFSETQ. V was clipped by 0 bases and J by 1 base, with 8 bases between them. CDR3 size: 14 residues. CDR3 sequence: CASSLGPGSYEQYV. CDR3 nucleotide sequence: TGCGCCAGCAGCTTGGGTCCAGGATCCTACGAGCAGTACGTC.

This chain links TRBV7-2 with TRBJ2-7, with a tentative D call TRBD2 (6 bases). V lost 10 bases and J lost 0, with 10 bases in between. The germline V gene has CDR1 SGHTA and CDR2 FQGNSA. This CDR3 contains 12 residues. For the CDR3, the DNA is TGTGCCACCGGGACTTCCTCCTACGAGCAGTACTTC. Its protein is CATGTSSYEQYF.

This clonotype showed up many times. CDR3 amino acids: CASSLGSPNQPQHF. CDR3 nucleotides: TGTGCCAGCAGCTTGGGCAGTCCCAATCAGCCCCAGCATTTT. This chain connects TRBV5-6 to TRBJ1-5; D ambiguous. Trimming cost V 0 bases and J 3 bases, with 7 bases left between them. Germline V CDR1 and CDR2: SGHDT, YYEEEE. CDR3 length: 14 amino acids.

The rearrangement uses TRBV4-1 and TRBJ1-2; D is perhaps TRBD1 (5 bases). Germline V lookup: CDR1 MGHRA, CDR2 YSYEKL. The CDR3 totals 16 residues. Trimming took off 1 base at V and 1 base at J, with 13 bases between the two ends. CDR3: CASSQVVDSRNYGYTF. The CDR3, as DNA: TGCGCCAGCAGCCAAGTGGTAGACAGCCGTAACTATGGCTACACCTTC.

This chain links TRBV12-3 or TRBV12-4 with TRBJ1-1; 7 nucleotides line up with TRBD1. The J segment lost 1 base and the V segment lost 6 bases, leaving 11 bases of the junction unmatched. This CDR3 contains 16 residues. CDR3 nucleotides: TGTGCCAGCAGCCGAGCCAGACAGGGTGCGAACACTGAAGCTTTCTTT. Translation: CASSRARQGANTEAFF.

This clonotype was observed a handful of times. The rearrangement uses TRBV7-8 and TRBJ1-5; D ambiguous. Deletions cut 7 bases from V and 6 bases from J, with 19 bases between. This CDR3 region has 15 residues. In germline, CDR1 is SGHVS, CDR2 FQNEAQ. This chain's CDR3 is CASKQVHSNGQPQHF. The DNA for the CDR3 is TGTGCCAGCAAGCAGGTTCACTCCAACGGTCAGCCCCAGCATTTT.

This clonotype occurred many times. This chain uses TRBV6-5 with TRBJ2-1, with 8 bases fitting TRBD2. The CDR3 is made up of 15 amino acids. The ends lost 6 bases at V and 6 bases at J; junction bases unmatched: 10. Germline V gene sequence: CDR1 MNHEY, CDR2 SVGAGI. CDR3 coding DNA: TGTGCCAGCAGACCCCGGGGGGGCCGGTCCAATGAGCAGTTCTTC. Translation: CASRPRGGRSNEQFF.

The rearrangement joins TRBV20-1 to TRBJ1-6; D perhaps matches TRBD1 (6 bases). Trimming took 5 bases from V and 6 from J, leaving 11 bases between them. Germline CDR1 reads DFQATT; CDR2 reads SNEGSKA (reference sequence). This CDR3 comprises 13 residues. In DNA form, the CDR3 reads TGCAGTGCTCTACAACAGGGTAATTCACCCCTCCACTTT. It encodes CSALQQGNSPLHF.

The sample holds one count of this clonotype. One base away lies a much larger clone, so this may be a sequencing read error. V and J are TRBV7-6 and TRBJ1-1; D unclear. Germline CDR1 SGHVS, CDR2 FNYEAQ. The CDR3 is made up of 15 amino acids. The DNA of the CDR3 is TGTGCCAGCAGCTTAGACGAAGGGATCGGCACTGAACCTTTCTTT. Translation: CASSLDEGIGTEPFF.

The rearrangement links TRBV12-3 or TRBV12-4 to TRBJ1-1; 12 bases match TRBD1. With 7 bases clipped from V and 5 bases from J, the junction kept 5 bases outside the gene matches. The CDR3 has 14 residues. The CDR3 region has the DNA TGTGCCAGCACCGTGGGACAGGGGGCAACTGAAGCTTTCTTT. Its translation: CASTVGQGATEAFF.

This clonotype came up a few times. The chain employs TRBV5-8 and TRBJ2-5; 8 nucleotides match TRBD1. J was trimmed by 4 bases and V by 6 bases; bases with no gene match: 20. Looked up from germline, CDR1 is SGHTS and CDR2 is YDEGEE. This CDR3 is 18 amino acids long. The CDR3 loop reads CASTRIGSGQDTGETQYF. Here the CDR3 DNA reads TGTGCCAGCACCCGTATAGGATCGGGACAGGACACTGGAGAGACCCAGTACTTC.

Many counts were recorded for this clonotype. V usage is TRBV29-1 and J usage is TRBJ1-1, with 11 bases fitting TRBD1. The trim removed 7 bases at V and 6 bases at J, leaving 7 bases unmatched. This CDR3 is built from 13 residues. Germline CDR1 reads SQVTM; CDR2 reads ANQGSEA. This CDR3 reads CSADRGRQAEAFF. The CDR3 nucleotides read TGCAGCGCGGACAGGGGGCGTCAGGCTGAAGCTTTCTTT.

This clonotype was seen a few times. The J gene is TRBJ2-3, the V gene TRBV5-6, with 7 bases fitting TRBD1. The CDR3 runs 15 residues. V lost 3 bases and J lost 3; bases outside the gene matches: 7. Germline V CDR1 and CDR2: SGHDT, YYEEEE. The CDR3 DNA reads as TGTGCCAGCAGCTCGGACAGGACCGGTACAGATACGCAGTATTTT. Its protein product is CASSSDRTGTDTQYF.

This clonotype has at least ten counts. This chain connects TRBV6-4 to TRBJ2-2, with TRBD1 as a possible D gene (5 bases). V was clipped by 0 bases and J by 3 bases, with 5 bases between them. Germline lookup yields CDR1 MRHNA and CDR2 SNTAGT. The CDR3 covers 14 residues. The DNA for the CDR3 is TGTGCCAGCAGTGACTCACAGGACACCGGGGAGCTGTTTTTT. Translated, it gives CASSDSQDTGELFF.

The rearrangement links TRBV29-1 to TRBJ2-3; the D is unclear. Germline CDR1 SQVTM, CDR2 ANQGSEA. V was clipped by 2 bases and J by 2 bases, with 8 bases between them. The CDR3 length is 13 residues. CDR3 sequence (DNA): TGCAGCGTTGAAATGGGGTTCACAGATACGCAGTATTTT. Translating gives CSVEMGFTDTQYF.

The chain joins TRBV5-6 to TRBJ2-5; D not resolved. The CDR3 is made up of 13 amino acids. V shed 0 bases and J shed 7 bases, with 10 bases lying between them. Germline V gene sequence: CDR1 SGHDT, CDR2 YYEEEE. CDR3 nucleotide sequence: TGTGCCAGCAGCTTGGCGGGTAGGGTGACCCAGTACTTC. It yields the protein CASSLAGRVTQYF.

This clonotype was detected many times. The V gene is TRBV7-2, the J gene TRBJ2-5; a possible D gene is TRBD1 (6 bases). The CDR3 extends over 15 amino acids. Germline V gene sequence: CDR1 SGHTA, CDR2 FQGNSA. Trimming shortened V by 5 bases and J by 2 bases, and 15 bases separated the two germline ends. CDR3 amino acids: CASSPIRTVQETQYF. The CDR3 DNA reads TGTGCCAGCAGCCCTATCCGGACAGTTCAAGAGACCCAGTACTTC.

This clonotype was found many times. The genes are TRBV20-1 and TRBJ2-1, with D uncertain. This CDR3 comprises 11 residues. CDR1 is DFQATT and CDR2 is SNEGSKA in the germline V gene (reference sequence). Trimming stripped 0 bases from V and 9 bases from J, with 6 bases between. In DNA form, the CDR3 reads TGCAGTGCTAGAGATTCGCGTGAGCAGTTCTTC. Translating gives CSARDSREQFF.

This clonotype was detected many times. The chain couples TRBV20-1 to TRBJ2-5; 9 bases map to TRBD2. Per germline, CDR1 DFQATT and CDR2 SNEGSKA (reference sequence). The CDR3 runs 17 residues. The V segment lost 1 base and the J segment 6 bases; nucleotides outside the gene matches: 15. Here the CDR3 DNA reads TGCAGTGCTAGAGCACCCCTTTTGCGGGGGGGCCAGAAGACCCAGTACTTC. Its translation is CSARAPLLRGGQKTQYF.

This clonotype was counted at least ten times. V gene TRBV20-1 combines with J gene TRBJ1-1; D uncertain. CDR3 length equals 12 residues. Germline loops: CDR1 DFQATT, CDR2 SNEGSKA (reference sequence). The V gene lost 3 bases and the J gene lost 4 bases, with 9 bases spanning the gap. The CDR3 nucleotides are TGCAGTGCTAGGGCCTCGAGCACTGAAGCTTTCTTT. Translated: CSARASSTEAFF.

The chain joins TRBV7-2 to TRBJ1-1; D uncertain. Per the germline V gene, CDR1 is SGHTA and CDR2 is FQGNSA. The CDR3 loop spans 15 amino acids. V was trimmed by 4 bases and J by 4 bases, leaving 16 bases between them. The CDR3 DNA reads TGTGCCAGCAGCTCGACAAGGGCCTGGGTCACTGAAGCTTTCTTT. Residues: CASSSTRAWVTEAFF. The full variable domain, with the rest looked up from reference TRBV7-2 and TRBJ1-1, is GAGVSQSPSNKVTEKGKDVELRCDPISGHTALYWYRQSLGQGLEFLIYFQGNSAPDKSGLPSDRFSAERTGGSVSTLTIQRTQQEDSAVYLCASSSTRAWVTEAFFGQGTRLTVV.

This clonotype was seen a handful of times. V is TRBV7-2 and J is TRBJ2-3, with TRBD2 matching 8 bases. V was pared by 6 bases and J by 1 base, with 6 bases of the junction left unmatched. The CDR3 spans 15 residues. CDR1 is SGHTA and CDR2 is FQGNSA in the germline V gene. CDR3 coding DNA: TGTGCCAGCAGTCCGGGGGGGCGCGGCACAGATACGCAGTATTTT. This gives the protein CASSPGGRGTDTQYF.

Written as DNA, the CDR3 is TGTGCCACCAGCAGTCCCGAGGGAGGGCCTGGAAACACCATATATTTT. Translating it yields CATSSPEGGPGNTIYF. The chain joins TRBV15 to TRBJ1-3; D ambiguous. V was trimmed by 3 bases and J by 2 bases, leaving 14 bases between them. Germline V gene lookup returns CDR1 LNHNV and CDR2 YYDKDF (reference sequence). The CDR3 sequence is 16 residues long.

V usage is TRBV7-9 and J usage is TRBJ2-5; 7 positions match TRBD2. The ends lost 3 bases at V and 0 bases at J; junction bases unmatched: 7. This CDR3 region has 16 residues. In germline, CDR1 is SEHNR, CDR2 FQNEAQ (reference sequence). CDR3 sequence reads: CASSFLALADQETQYF. CDR3 in DNA: TGTGCCAGCAGCTTTCTTGCCCTAGCGGACCAAGAGACCCAGTACTTC.

This chain joins TRBV7-8 and TRBJ2-3, with D maybe TRBD1 (5 bases). This CDR3 comprises 14 residues. The V gene lost 7 bases and the J gene lost 4 bases, with 15 bases spanning the gap. Germline lookup yields CDR1 SGHVS and CDR2 FQNEAQ. CDR3 bases: TGTGCCAGCATCCCATCTTGGGGCGCAGATACGCAGTATTTT. It translates to CASIPSWGADTQYF. Supplemented by reference TRBV7-8 and TRBJ2-3, the full variable domain reads GAGVSQSPRYKVAKRGQDVALRCDPISGHVSLFWYQQALGQGPEFLTYFQNEAQLDKSGLPSDRFFAERPEGSVSTLKIQRTQQEDSAVYLCASIPSWGADTQYFGPGTRLTVL.

This rearrangement joins TRBV5-1 to TRBJ1-2; 8 bases are shared with TRBD1. The CDR3 has 13 residues. Unmatched junction bases numbered 6, after V lost 3 bases and J lost 8 bases. Germline values: CDR1 SGHRS, CDR2 YFSETQ. The CDR3 DNA follows: TGCGCCAGCAGCTCGGACAGGGATACGGGCTACACCTTC. It translates to CASSSDRDTGYTF.

CDR3 sequence reads: CASSPGLLFYGYTF. CDR3 in DNA: TGTGCCAGCAGCCCCGGGCTCCTCTTCTATGGCTACACCTTC. The V call is TRBV4-2, the J call TRBJ1-2; the D is unclear. The V and J ends lost 4 bases and 4 bases respectively, with 13 bases between them. The length of the CDR3 is 14 residues. Germline V gene data show CDR1 as LGHNA and CDR2 as YNFKEQ.

In its sample, this clonotype was seen many times. J is TRBJ2-7 and V is TRBV29-1; tentative D call: TRBD1 (7 bases). The CDR3 length is 14 residues. Germline V gene data show CDR1 as SQVTM and CDR2 as ANQGSEA. V shed 6 bases and J shed 0 bases, with 15 bases lying between them. This CDR3 reads CSVAGQRSSYEQYF. DNA for the CDR3: TGCAGCGTGGCGGGACAGAGGAGCTCCTACGAGCAGTACTTC.

This clonotype was observed many times. The chain carries TRBV20-1 and TRBJ1-3; D is unresolved. Germline assignment: CDR1 DFQATT and CDR2 SNEGSKA (reference sequence). The CDR3 contains 15 residues. V lost 0 bases to trimming and J lost 0 bases, with 9 bases between them. CDR3 sequence reads: CSARDGRLSGNTIYF. The CDR3 DNA follows: TGCAGTGCTAGAGATGGCCGCCTCTCTGGAAACACCATATATTTT.

This clonotype was counted at least ten times. The J gene is TRBJ2-7, the V gene TRBV29-1, with D possibly called TRBD1 or TRBD2 (6 bases each). Germline CDR1 SQVTM, CDR2 ANQGSEA. Trimming left V 7 bases short and J 0 bases short, with 10 bases between. This CDR3 contains 12 residues. In DNA form, the CDR3 reads TGCAGCGGGGGGGACACCTCCTACGAGCAGTACTTC. It specifies CSGGDTSYEQYF.